This TCR beta chain comes out of a study of OX40 agonist ivuxolimab in advanced cancers. Excluded were patients having autoimmune disease history or systemic immunosuppression. General study findings and limits: Averaged across samples, CD8+ T cells carried more expanded clones than CD4+ did.

There are 12 residues in the CDR3. Germline V CDR1 and CDR2: MNHEY, SMNVEV (reference sequence). Trimming stripped 8 bases from V and 3 bases from J, with 10 bases between. To note about this clone: Its cognate antigen is unknown.

Profiled with immunoSEQ multiplex PCR; TCRdb holds only in-frame clones, not every one. The profile shows about 11,000 clones, 77% of them singletons. This TCR came from an adult with an advanced solid tumor such as melanoma, head and neck, liver or kidney cancer. The sequencing here drew on CD4+ or CD8+ T cells sorted from blood, taken in a trial of the OX40 agonist ivuxolimab. V gene TRBV27 combines with J gene TRBJ1-2; D unresolved. The CDR3 reads CASSAGYYGYTF. As DNA, the CDR3 is TGTGCCAGCTCCGCGGGGTACTATGGCTACACCTTC.